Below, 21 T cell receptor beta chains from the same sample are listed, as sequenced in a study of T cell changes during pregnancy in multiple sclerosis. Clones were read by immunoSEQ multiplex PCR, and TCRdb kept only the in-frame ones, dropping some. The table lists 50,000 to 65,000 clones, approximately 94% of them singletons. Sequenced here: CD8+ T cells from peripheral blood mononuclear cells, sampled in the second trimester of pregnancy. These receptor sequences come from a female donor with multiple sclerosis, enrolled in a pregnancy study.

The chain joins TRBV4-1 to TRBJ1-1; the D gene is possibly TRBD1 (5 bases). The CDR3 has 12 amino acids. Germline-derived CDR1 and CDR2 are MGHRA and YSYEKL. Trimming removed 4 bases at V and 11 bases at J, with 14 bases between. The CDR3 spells CASSPMGGAAFF. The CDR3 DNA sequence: TGCGCCAGCAGCCCCATGGGGGGAGCGGCTTTCTTT.

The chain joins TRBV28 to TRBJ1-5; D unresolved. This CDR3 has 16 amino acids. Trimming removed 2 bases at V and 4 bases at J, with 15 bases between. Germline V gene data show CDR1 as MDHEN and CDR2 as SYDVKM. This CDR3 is CASSLEGGGLNQPQHF. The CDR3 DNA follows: TGTGCCAGCAGTTTAGAAGGAGGCGGCCTGAATCAGCCCCAGCATTTT.

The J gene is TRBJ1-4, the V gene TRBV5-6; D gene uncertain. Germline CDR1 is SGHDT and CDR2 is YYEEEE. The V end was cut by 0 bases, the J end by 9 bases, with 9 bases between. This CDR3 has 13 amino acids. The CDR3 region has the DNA TGTGCCAGCAGCTTGGGACTGGGTAAAAAACTGTTTTTT. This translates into CASSLGLGKKLFF.

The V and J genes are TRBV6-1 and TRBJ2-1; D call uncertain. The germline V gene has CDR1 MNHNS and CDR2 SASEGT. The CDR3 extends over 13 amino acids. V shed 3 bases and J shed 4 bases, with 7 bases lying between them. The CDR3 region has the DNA TGTGCCAGCAGTGACTTTAGTTACAATGAGCAGTTCTTC. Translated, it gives CASSDFSYNEQFF.

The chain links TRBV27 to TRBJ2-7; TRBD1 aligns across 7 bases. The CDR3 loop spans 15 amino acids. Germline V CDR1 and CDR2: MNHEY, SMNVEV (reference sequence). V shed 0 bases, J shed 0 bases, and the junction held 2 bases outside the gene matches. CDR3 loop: CASSLSGTVSYEQYF. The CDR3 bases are TGTGCCAGCAGTTTATCAGGGACAGTCTCCTACGAGCAGTACTTC.

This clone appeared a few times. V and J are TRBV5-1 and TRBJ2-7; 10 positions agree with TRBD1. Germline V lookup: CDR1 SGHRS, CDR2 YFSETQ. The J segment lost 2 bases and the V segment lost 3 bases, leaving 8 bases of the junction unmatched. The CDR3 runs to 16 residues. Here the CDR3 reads CASSWDPGTGAYEQYF. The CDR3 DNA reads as TGCGCCAGCAGCTGGGACCCCGGGACAGGGGCCTACGAGCAGTACTTC.

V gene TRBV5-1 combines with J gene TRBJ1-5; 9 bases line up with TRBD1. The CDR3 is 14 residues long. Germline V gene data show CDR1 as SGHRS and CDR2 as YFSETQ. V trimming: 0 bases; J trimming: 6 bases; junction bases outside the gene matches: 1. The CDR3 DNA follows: TGCGCCAGCAGCTTGGGGACAGGGGTTCAGCCCCAGCATTTT. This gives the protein CASSLGTGVQPQHF.

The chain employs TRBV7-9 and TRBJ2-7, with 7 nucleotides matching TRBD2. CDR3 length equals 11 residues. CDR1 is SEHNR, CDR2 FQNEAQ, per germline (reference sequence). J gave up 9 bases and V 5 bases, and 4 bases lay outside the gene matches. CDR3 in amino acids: CASSPSGMQYF. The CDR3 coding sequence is TGTGCCAGCAGCCCGAGCGGGATGCAGTACTTC.

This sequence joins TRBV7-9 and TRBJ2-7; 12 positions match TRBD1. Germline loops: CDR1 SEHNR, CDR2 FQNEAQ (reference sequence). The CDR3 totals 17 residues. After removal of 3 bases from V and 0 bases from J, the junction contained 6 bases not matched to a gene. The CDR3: CASSFGTGGGSSYEQYF. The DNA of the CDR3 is TGTGCCAGCAGCTTCGGGACAGGGGGCGGTAGCTCCTACGAGCAGTACTTC.

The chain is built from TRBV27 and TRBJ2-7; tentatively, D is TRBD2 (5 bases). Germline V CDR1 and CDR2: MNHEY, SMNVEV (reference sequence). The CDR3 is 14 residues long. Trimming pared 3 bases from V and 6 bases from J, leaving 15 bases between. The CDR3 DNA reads TGTGCCAGCAGTTTGCGTCGCAGCACTAGCGAGCAGTACTTC. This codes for CASSLRRSTSEQYF.

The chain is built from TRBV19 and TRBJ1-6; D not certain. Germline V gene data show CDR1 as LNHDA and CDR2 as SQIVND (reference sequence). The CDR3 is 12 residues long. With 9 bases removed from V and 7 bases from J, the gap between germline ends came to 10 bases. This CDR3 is CASSSSNSPLHF. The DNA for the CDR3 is TGTGCCAGCTCCTCCTCCAATTCACCCCTCCACTTT.

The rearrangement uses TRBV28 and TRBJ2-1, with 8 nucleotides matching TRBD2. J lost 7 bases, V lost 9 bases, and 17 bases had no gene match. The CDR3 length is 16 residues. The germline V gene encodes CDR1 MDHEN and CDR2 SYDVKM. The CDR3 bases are TGTGCCAGTGGAGGTGTGGCGGGAGGAATGGGGAATGAGCAGTTCTTC. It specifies CASGGVAGGMGNEQFF.

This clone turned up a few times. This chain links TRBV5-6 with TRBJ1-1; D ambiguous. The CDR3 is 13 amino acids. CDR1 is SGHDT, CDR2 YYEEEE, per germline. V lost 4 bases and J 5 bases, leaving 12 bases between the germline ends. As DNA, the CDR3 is TGTGCCAGCAGCCCAGTAGGGAGTACTGAAGCTTTCTTT. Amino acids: CASSPVGSTEAFF.

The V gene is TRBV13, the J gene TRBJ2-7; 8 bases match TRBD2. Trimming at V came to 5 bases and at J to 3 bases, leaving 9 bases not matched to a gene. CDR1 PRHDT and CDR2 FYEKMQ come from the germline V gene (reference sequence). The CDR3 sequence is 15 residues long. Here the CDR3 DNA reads TGTGCCAGCAGCCCGGCCGGGGGGGCTCGCTACGAGCAGTACTTC. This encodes CASSPAGGARYEQYF.

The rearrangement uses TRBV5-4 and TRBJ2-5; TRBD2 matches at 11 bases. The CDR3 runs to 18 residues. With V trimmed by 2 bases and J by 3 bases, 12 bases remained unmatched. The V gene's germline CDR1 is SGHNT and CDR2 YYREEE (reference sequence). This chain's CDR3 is CASSLYSGRVLKEETQYF. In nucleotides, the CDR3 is TGTGCCAGCAGCTTATATAGCGGGAGGGTCCTAAAGGAAGAGACCCAGTACTTC.

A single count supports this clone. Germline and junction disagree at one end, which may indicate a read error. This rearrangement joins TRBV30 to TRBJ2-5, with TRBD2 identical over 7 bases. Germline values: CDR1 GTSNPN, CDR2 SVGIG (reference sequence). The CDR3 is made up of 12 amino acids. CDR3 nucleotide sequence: TGTGCCTGGAGTGTGGGGGGGTTTGATCTGGACTTC. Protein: CAWSVGGFDLDF.

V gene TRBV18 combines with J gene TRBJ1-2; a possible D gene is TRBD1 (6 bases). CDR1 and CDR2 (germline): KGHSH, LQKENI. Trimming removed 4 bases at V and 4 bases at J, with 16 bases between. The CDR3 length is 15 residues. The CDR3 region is CASSLVGGLSYGYTF. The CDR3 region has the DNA TGTGCCAGCTCACTCGTGGGGGGGCTGAGCTATGGCTACACCTTC.

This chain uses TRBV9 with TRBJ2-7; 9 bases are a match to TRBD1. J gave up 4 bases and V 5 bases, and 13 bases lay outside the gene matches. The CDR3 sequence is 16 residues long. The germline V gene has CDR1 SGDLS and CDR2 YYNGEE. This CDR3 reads CASSTARDRVIYEQYF. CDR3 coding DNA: TGTGCCAGCAGTACCGCCCGGGACAGGGTGATATACGAGCAGTACTTC.

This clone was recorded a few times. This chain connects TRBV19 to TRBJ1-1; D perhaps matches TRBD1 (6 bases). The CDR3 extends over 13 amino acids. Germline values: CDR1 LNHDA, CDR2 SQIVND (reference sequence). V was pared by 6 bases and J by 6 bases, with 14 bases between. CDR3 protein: CASRRQGKPEAFF. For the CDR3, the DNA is TGTGCCAGTAGACGGCAGGGGAAGCCTGAAGCTTTCTTT.

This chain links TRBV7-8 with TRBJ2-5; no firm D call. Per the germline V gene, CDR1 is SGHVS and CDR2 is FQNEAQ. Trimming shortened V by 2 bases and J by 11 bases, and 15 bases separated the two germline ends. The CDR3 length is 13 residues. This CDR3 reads CASSLPDSLRQYF. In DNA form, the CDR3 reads TGTGCCAGCAGCTTACCAGACTCCCTCCGGCAGTACTTC.

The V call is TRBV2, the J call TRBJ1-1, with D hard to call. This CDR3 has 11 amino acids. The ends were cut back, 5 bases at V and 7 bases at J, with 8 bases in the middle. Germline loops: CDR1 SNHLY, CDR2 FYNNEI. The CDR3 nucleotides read TGTGCCAGCAGTATCGGGAGTGAAGCTTTCTTT. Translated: CASSIGSEAFF.